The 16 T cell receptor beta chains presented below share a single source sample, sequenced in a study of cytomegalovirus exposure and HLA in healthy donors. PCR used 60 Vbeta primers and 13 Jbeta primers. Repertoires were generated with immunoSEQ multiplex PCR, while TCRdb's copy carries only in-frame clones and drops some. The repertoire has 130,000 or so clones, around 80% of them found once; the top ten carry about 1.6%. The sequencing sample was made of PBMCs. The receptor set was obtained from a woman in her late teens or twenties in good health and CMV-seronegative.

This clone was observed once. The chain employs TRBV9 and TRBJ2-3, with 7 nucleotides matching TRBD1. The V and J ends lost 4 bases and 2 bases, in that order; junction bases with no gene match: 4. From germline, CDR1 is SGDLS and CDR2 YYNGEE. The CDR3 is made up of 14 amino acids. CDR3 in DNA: TGTGCCAGCAGCCCGGGACAGTTCACAGATACGCAGTATTTT. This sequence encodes CASSPGQFTDTQYF.

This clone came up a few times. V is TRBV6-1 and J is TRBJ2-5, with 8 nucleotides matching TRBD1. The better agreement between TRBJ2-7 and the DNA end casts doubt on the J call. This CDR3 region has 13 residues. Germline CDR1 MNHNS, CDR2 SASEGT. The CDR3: CASRAGGGYEQYF. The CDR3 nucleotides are TGTGCCAGCAGGGCAGGGGGCGGCTACGAGCAGTACTTC.

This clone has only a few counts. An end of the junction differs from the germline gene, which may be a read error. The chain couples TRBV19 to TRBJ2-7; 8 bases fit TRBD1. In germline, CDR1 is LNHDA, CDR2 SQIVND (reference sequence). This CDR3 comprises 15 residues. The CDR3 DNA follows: TGTGCCAGTAGAAGCGGACAGGGAAGCTCCCACGAGCAGTACTTC. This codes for CASRSGQGSSHEQYF.

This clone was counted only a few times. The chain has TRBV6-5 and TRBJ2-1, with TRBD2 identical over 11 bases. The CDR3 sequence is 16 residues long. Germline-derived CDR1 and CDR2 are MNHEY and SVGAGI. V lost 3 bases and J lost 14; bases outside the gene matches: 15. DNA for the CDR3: TGTGCCAGCAGTTATGATACTAGCGGGAGTGGAACGGGTGAGTTCTTC. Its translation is CASSYDTSGSGTGEFF.

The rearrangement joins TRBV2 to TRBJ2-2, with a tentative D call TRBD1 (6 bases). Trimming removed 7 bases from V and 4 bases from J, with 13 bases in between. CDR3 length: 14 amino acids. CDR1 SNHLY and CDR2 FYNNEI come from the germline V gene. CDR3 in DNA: TGTGCCAGCATCCCCAGGGGCAGCACCGGGGAGCTGTTTTTT. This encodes CASIPRGSTGELFF.

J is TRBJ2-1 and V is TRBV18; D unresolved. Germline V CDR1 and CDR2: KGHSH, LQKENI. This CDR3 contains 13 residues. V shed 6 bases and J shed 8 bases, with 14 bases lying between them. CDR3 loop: CASSSVISDEQFF. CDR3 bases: TGTGCCAGCTCTTCCGTAATCTCAGATGAGCAGTTCTTC.

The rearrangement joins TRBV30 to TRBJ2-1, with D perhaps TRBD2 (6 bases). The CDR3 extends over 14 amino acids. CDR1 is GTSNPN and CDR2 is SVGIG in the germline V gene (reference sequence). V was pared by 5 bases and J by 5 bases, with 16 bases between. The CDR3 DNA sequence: TGTGCCTGGTCGTTGGAGCGGGCGAACAATGAGCAGTTCTTC. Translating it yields CAWSLERANNEQFF.

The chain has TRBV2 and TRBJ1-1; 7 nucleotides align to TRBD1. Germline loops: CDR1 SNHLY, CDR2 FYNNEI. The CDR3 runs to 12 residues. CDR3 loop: CAGGQPNTEAFF. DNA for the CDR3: TGTGCAGGGGGACAGCCGAACACTGAAGCTTTCTTT.

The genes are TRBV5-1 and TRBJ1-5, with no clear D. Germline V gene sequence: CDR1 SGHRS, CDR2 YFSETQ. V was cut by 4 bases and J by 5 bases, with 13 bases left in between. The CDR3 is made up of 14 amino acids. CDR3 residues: CASSPGPPDQPQHF. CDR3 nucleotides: TGCGCCAGCAGCCCTGGGCCTCCGGATCAGCCCCAGCATTTT.

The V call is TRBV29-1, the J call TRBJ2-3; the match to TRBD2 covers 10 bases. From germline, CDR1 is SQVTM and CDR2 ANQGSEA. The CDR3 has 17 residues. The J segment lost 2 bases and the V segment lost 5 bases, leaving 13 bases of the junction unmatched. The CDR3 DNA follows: TGCAGCGTTCGGTACTCCGGGACTAGCGAATACACAGATACGCAGTATTTT. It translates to CSVRYSGTSEYTDTQYF.

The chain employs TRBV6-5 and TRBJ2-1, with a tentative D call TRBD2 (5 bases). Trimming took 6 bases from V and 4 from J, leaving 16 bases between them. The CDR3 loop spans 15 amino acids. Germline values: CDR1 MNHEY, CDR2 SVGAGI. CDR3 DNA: TGTGCCAGCAGCCCGGGTATGGAGGTTTACAATGAGCAGTTCTTC. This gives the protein CASSPGMEVYNEQFF.

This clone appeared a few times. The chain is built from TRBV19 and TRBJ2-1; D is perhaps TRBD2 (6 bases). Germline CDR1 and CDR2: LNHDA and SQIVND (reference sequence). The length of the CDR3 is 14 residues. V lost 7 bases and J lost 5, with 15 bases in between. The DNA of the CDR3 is TGTGCCAGTATTAGCGTCGGGAGCCACAATGAGCAGTTCTTC. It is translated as CASISVGSHNEQFF.

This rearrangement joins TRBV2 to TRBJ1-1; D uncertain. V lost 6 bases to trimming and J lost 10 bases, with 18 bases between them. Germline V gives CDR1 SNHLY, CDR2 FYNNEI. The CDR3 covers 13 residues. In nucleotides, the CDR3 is TGTGCCAGCAGCCGGGTATCCGGGGAATTAGCTTTCTTT. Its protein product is CASSRVSGELAFF.

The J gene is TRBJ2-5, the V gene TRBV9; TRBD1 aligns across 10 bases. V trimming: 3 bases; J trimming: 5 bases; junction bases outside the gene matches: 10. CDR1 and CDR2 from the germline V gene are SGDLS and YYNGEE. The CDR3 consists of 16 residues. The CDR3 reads CASSGALTGGGETQYF. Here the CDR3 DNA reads TGTGCCAGCAGCGGGGCCTTGACAGGGGGCGGGGAGACCCAGTACTTC. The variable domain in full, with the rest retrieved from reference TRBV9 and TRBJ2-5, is DSGVTQTPKHLITATGQRVTLRCSPRSGDLSVYWYQQSLDQGLQFLIQYYNGEERAKGNILERFSAQQFPDLHSELNLSSLELGDSALYFCASSGALTGGGETQYFGPGTRLLVL.

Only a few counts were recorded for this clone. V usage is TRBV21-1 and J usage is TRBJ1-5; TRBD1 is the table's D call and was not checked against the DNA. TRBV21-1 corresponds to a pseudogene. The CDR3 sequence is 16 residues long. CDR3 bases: TGTGCCAGCAGCAAATCAGATGGACAGGCCAATCAGCCCCAGCATTTT. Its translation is CASSKSDGQANQPQHF.

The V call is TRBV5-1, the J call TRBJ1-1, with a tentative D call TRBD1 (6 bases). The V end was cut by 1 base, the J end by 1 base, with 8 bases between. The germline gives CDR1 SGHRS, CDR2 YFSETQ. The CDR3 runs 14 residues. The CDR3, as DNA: TGCGCCAGCAGCTTGACAGGGCGGAACACTGAAGCTTTCTTT. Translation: CASSLTGRNTEAFF.